Listed below are T cell receptor beta chains from one sample, sequenced in a study of CD8+ T cells in alopecia areata. Sequencing was performed with immunoSEQ multiplex PCR; in TCRdb, only in-frame clones are kept and a portion is missing. The sample yields 93,000 or so clones, 85% to 90% seen once. The sequences come from CD8+ T cells sorted from blood, collected at approximately week 30, from a patient treated with tofacitinib. The receptor source for this set is a human donor with alopecia areata. The CDR3 runs from the conserved cysteine through the conserved F or W. The order of the fields is D gene, J gene, V gene, clone size, CDR3 DNA, CDR3 protein. The D gene is left open where the match is weak. The listing skips clone size in some rows; elsewhere it reads once, few, many or a size class.

>-|TRBJ1-1|TRBV6-1|once
TGTGCCAGCACGGGGCCTGAAGCTTTCTTT
CASTGPEAFF
>-|TRBJ2-1|TRBV30|-
TGTGCCTGGAGTGTGTCTTTGGTTGATTATAATACGGGGAAACAACCCAATGAGCAGTTCTTC
CAWSVSLVDYNTGKQPNEQFF
>TRBD1|TRBJ2-7|TRBV18|-
TGTGCCAGCTCACCAGGACAGGGGTGGACCTACGAGCAGTACTTC
CASSPGQGWTYEQYF
>-|TRBJ2-7|TRBV27|-
TGTGCCAGCAGCGACGCCACCTACGAGCAGTACTTC
CASSDATYEQYF
>-|TRBJ2-7|TRBV11-2|-
TGTGCCAGCAGCTTAGAGGCAGGGATCTACGAGCAGTACTTC
CASSLEAGIYEQYF
>TRBD1|TRBJ1-1|TRBV11-2|once
TGTGCCAGCAGCTTAGAAGGGGGACAGCGGAACACTGAAGCTTTCTTT
CASSLEGGQRNTEAFF
>TRBD1|TRBJ2-6|TRBV5-4|-
TGTGCCAGCAGCACCGCGACAGGGGGCTCTGGGGCCAACGTCCTGACTTTC
CASSTATGGSGANVLTF
>-|TRBJ2-3|TRBV21-1|-
TGTGCCAGCAGCAAAGGTTACCCTCCGAGGGGGCTGATTGCGGATACGCAGTATTTT
CASSKGYPPRGLIADTQYF
>-|TRBJ1-1|TRBV6-1|-
TGTGCCAGCAGTGTTGGGGGGGGTCAAGCTGAAGCTTTCTTT
CASSVGGGQAEAFF
>-|TRBJ2-7|TRBV6-5|-
TGTGCCAGCAGGGCAAGTTCCTGGGGGAACGAGCAGTACTTC
CASRASSWGNEQYF
>-|TRBJ2-7|TRBV10-1|-
TGCGCCAGCAGCCCGGGCCAGAACTACGAGCAGTACTTC
CASSPGQNYEQYF
>TRBD2|TRBJ2-2|TRBV5-4|once
TGTGCCAGCAGCTTGGAGCCAGAGCGGGGGATTACCGGGGAGCTGTTTTTT
CASSLEPERGITGELFF
>-|TRBJ2-1|TRBV6-1|-
TGTGCCAGCAATCCGGACAGTTACAATGAGCAGTTCTTC
CASNPDSYNEQFF
>-|TRBJ2-2|TRBV7-9|-
TGTGCCAGCAGTGGCACGGCCGGGGAGCTGTTTTTT
CASSGTAGELFF
>-|TRBJ2-7|TRBV6-4|-
TGTGCCAGCAGTGAGGGAACGGAGAGCTCCTACGAGCAGTACTTC
CASSEGTESSYEQYF
>TRBD1|TRBJ2-2|TRBV7-3|once
TGTGCCAGCAGCGCAATGGACAGGGTATATACCGGGGAGCTGTTTTTT
CASSAMDRVYTGELFF